Below, one TCR beta chain is given with its context. The data are from a study of CD8+ T cells in alopecia areata. CDR1 and CDR2 from the germline V gene are SQVTM and ANQGSEA. The V and J ends lost 6 bases and 9 bases respectively, with 24 bases between them. The length of the CDR3 is 15 residues. Reverse transcribed after extraction, RNA yielded cDNA as the sequencing template. Sequencing used immunoSEQ multiplex PCR; TCRdb keeps in-frame clones, though not all of them. The sample yields 220,000 or so clones, about 60% seen once. The sample in question was CD4+ T cells sorted from blood, obtained at week 0. The receptor's source is a human donor with alopecia areata. The genes are TRBV29-1 and TRBJ2-1; possible D gene TRBD2, 6 bases. The CDR3 spells CSVAARTGLWGEQFF. As DNA, the CDR3 is TGCAGCGTCGCTGCACGGACCGGACTATGGGGTGAGCAGTTCTTC.